This record looks at one T cell receptor (beta chain) sequence and its context. This clone was seen a single time. The antigen it recognizes is unknown. No much larger clonotype is one base removed from it; base qualities were not supplied. The immunoSEQ Assay, a bias-controlled multiplex PCR, was used to amplify TCRbeta CDR3 regions from genomic DNA. From the authors' description of their analysis: Nucleated cell counts per sample were estimated from amplification of reference gene primers within the assay. To quantify the absolute abundance of each unique TCRbeta CDR3 rearrangement, sequence reads were collapsed and filtered. For each sample, productive Simpson clonality was calculated as the square root of Simpson's diversity index across productive rearrangements. Entries here come from immuneACCESS through TCRdb and include only in-frame sequences with V and J called. Some clones fail to appear in such tables; in the studies checked, an unresolved V gene covers under half of the shortfall, and the cause of the remainder is unknown. V and J calls and clone size come straight from that table; D and trimming were deduced from the DNA. The sample table shows 180,000 or so clones, and approximately 89% are seen once. Together, the top ten hold 6.2% of the sample.

The CDR3, cysteine through phenylalanine, is 14 amino acids long. Only the CDR3 part of the read is kept: 42 bases, read in frame from the first base. V was cut back by 1 base and J by 0 bases, leaving a gap of 4 bases between them. CDR1 is given as SGHTA and CDR2 as FQGNSA, both from the germline V gene. In the prospective study, participants were about 18 to 90 years old, resided in approximately 22 geographic areas of the United States, and were enrolled through a virtual design. In the prospective study, cohorts were assigned on the basis of participant-reported clinical history obtained from a screening survey and a study questionnaire. For ImmuneRACE Cohort 3, a participant was defined as recovered based on two consecutive negative NP/OP PCR tests, clearance by a healthcare professional, or resolution of symptoms. Mobile phlebotomists in the prospective study collected whole blood, serum and a nasopharyngeal or oropharyngeal swab from every participant. Prospective study participants could optionally give additional blood draws and questionnaires over an approximately 2-month period. Before DNA extraction, prospective study blood samples were shipped either frozen or at room temperature.

This entry is derived from a study of blood T cell repertoires in COVID-19 (dated by TCRdb to 2019 to 2021). The study in broad terms: Samples covering the acute and convalescent phases of COVID-19 were provided by collaborators in the United States, Italy and Spain. The sample metadata nearly always contained a de-identified subject ID, COVID-19 status, age in years and sex. The repertoires were released in a freely available public database intended as a resource for research on the immune response to SARS-CoV-2. Samples came from the ongoing ImmuneRACE study (first 160 participants) plus 1,254 subjects from 6 global collaborators. Where HLA class I and class II types were available, the types were taken from metadata supplied by the sample provider, not from assay-based typing. Deeply sampled blood TCRbeta repertoires from subjects exposed to, actively infected with, or recovered from COVID-19 were included in the dataset. The material from the prospective study consisted of cDNA or gDNA derived from T cells, B-cell-depleted T cells, or PBMCs.

Results the study describes overall, beyond this receptor: The amount of clinical and demographic metadata varied by source and participant and was provided uncurated.

The sample comprised PBMCs or T cells enriched from blood (not recorded which). Here the chain combines TRBV7-2 and TRBJ1-5; too little of a D gene remains to name it. The receptor's source is a man in his forties who had recovered from COVID-19. The sequenced DNA: TGTGCCAGCAGCTTAGATATTAGCAATCAGCCCCAGCATTTT. Its coded protein is CASSLDISNQPQHF.